This T cell receptor (beta chain) was documented in a study of long-term antiretroviral therapy in people with HIV. The CDR3 sequence is 15 residues long. The V and J ends lost 3 bases and 0 bases, in that order; junction bases with no gene match: 2. Germline V lookup: CDR1 MNHEY, CDR2 SMNVEV (reference sequence). The authors ran the immunoSEQ assay, v3.0, at survey level. Some clones are missing from TCRdb's copy, which holds only in-frame ones; the method was immunoSEQ multiplex PCR. This table holds fewer than 20,000 clones, 85% to 90% found once. Turning to this clone: Its antigen is still unknown.

Study-wide points: CDR3 length ranges were narrower in HIV repertoires than in controls.

The chain recombines TRBV27 with TRBJ2-1; TRBD1 agrees at 7 bases. This sample comprised unsorted PBMCs, obtained 6.9 years after starting antiretroviral therapy. The origin of this receptor is a man aged 50-60 years with HIV. CDR3 sequence (DNA): TGTGCCAGCAGTTTGGACAGGAGCTCCTACAATGAGCAGTTCTTC. It codes for CASSLDRSSYNEQFF.